The next 5 T cell receptor beta chains were all read from a single sample in a study of shared clonotypes between healthy human individuals. Using immunoSEQ multiplex PCR, the repertoire was profiled, and TCRdb retains in-frame clones only, with some absent. The sample has some 200,000 clones, approximately 65% seen once. Input material: memory CD4+ T cells sorted from blood. Described subset: CD45RA-negative fraction. The receptors here all came from a man between 25 and 39 years old in good health.

This clone came up many times. The chain carries TRBV10-3 and TRBJ2-6; D is unclear. The CDR3 has 14 amino acids. CDR1 is ENHRY, CDR2 SYGVKD, per germline. V lost 4 bases, J lost 1 base, and 5 bases lay in between. This chain's CDR3 is CAISVISGANVLTF. In DNA form, the CDR3 reads TGTGCCATCAGTGTGATATCTGGGGCCAACGTCCTGACTTTC.

The chain couples TRBV2 to TRBJ2-6; D remains unclear. V gave up 7 bases and J gave up 1 base, with 8 bases separating them. Germline assignment: CDR1 SNHLY and CDR2 FYNNEI. The CDR3 has 14 amino acids. The DNA of the CDR3 is TGTGCCAGCATAGAGAAATCTGGGGCCAACGTCCTGACTTTC. Residues: CASIEKSGANVLTF. Supplemented by reference TRBV2 and TRBJ2-6, the full variable domain reads EPEVTQTPSHQVTQMGQEVILRCVPISNHLYFYWYRQILGQKVEFLVSFYNNEISEKSEIFDDQFSVERPDGSNFTLKIRSTKLEDSAMYFCASIEKSGANVLTFGAGSRLTVL.

The V and J genes are TRBV7-2 and TRBJ2-7; TRBD2 might be the D (6 bases). This CDR3 contains 15 residues. Germline CDR1 SGHTA, CDR2 FQGNSA. V lost 1 base, J lost 3 bases, and 13 bases lay in between. CDR3 protein: CASSLGGSGDYEQYF. The CDR3 coding sequence is TGTGCCAGCAGCTTAGGAGGTAGCGGAGACTACGAGCAGTACTTC.

This clone occurred a few times. V is TRBV2 and J is TRBJ2-1; TRBD1 agrees at 9 bases. Germline values: CDR1 SNHLY, CDR2 FYNNEI. The CDR3 runs to 13 residues. V was clipped by 6 bases and J by 8 bases; unmatched bases: 5. CDR3 sequence reads: CASRPTGGDEQFF. The CDR3 nucleotides are TGTGCCAGCAGACCGACAGGGGGAGATGAGCAGTTCTTC.

The sample holds a few counts of this clone. This chain joins TRBV5-1 and TRBJ1-5; 7 bases are shared with TRBD1. CDR3 size: 15 residues. Germline CDR1 SGHRS, CDR2 YFSETQ. Germline trimming cut 0 bases from V and 6 bases from J; bases unmatched to any gene: 6. The CDR3, as DNA: TGCGCCAGCAGCTTGGAGACAGGGTGGGGTCAGCCCCAGCATTTT. Protein product: CASSLETGWGQPQHF. Complete variable domain (other parts from reference TRBV5-1 and TRBJ1-5): KAGVTQTPRYLIKTRGQQVTLSCSPISGHRSVSWYQQTPGQGLQFLFEYFSETQRNKGNFPGRFSGRQFSNSRSEMNVSTLELGDSALYLCASSLETGWGQPQHFGDGTRLSIL.